This is a list of T cell receptor beta chains from one sample in a study of blood T cell repertoires in COVID-19. Some clones are missing from TCRdb's copy, which holds only in-frame ones; the method was immunoSEQ multiplex PCR. The table records 100,000 to 150,000 clones, around nine tenths of them present only once. The sample consisted of peripheral blood. These receptors were taken from a woman in her fifties or sixties with acute or convalescent COVID-19. CDR3s include the opening cysteine and the closing phenylalanine or tryptophan. A D gene is named only where the DNA matches it firmly. A row's size may be missing; if present it is once, few, many or a size class.

TRBD1	NA	TRBV27	TRBJ2-7	CASSFSGTGWGYEQYF	TGTGCCAGCAGTTTCTCAGGGACAGGGTGGGGTTACGAGCAGTACTTC
NA	NA	TRBV19	TRBJ1-5	CASSPQVRQPQHF	TGTGCCAGTAGTCCCCAGGTGCGTCAGCCCCAGCATTTT
TRBD2	NA	TRBV5-1	TRBJ2-3	CASMLLAGSTDTQYF	TGCGCCAGCATGTTACTAGCGGGAAGCACAGATACGCAGTATTTT
TRBD2	NA	TRBV7-2	TRBJ2-7	CASSLLAGEGYEQYF	TGTGCCAGCAGCTTACTAGCGGGAGAAGGGTACGAGCAGTACTTC
TRBD1	once	TRBV5-4	TRBJ1-4	CASSLGQGGEKLFF	TGTGCCAGCAGCCTCGGACAGGGTGGTGAAAAACTGTTTTTT
NA	once	TRBV30	TRBJ2-5	CAWSVGGTQYF	TGTGCCTGGAGTGTCGGGGGAACCCAGTACTTC
NA	NA	TRBV7-9	TRBJ2-7	CASSLIQGGYEQYF	TGTGCCAGCAGCTTAATACAGGGGGGGTACGAGCAGTACTTC
NA	NA	TRBV10-3	TRBJ1-1	CAISEPNSRLLNAAFF	TGTGCCATCAGTGAGCCTAATTCTAGATTGTTGAATGCAGCTTTCTTT
TRBD1	once	TRBV6-2/TRBV6-3	TRBJ1-5	CASSYRDSTNSNQPQHF	TGTGCCAGCAGTTATAGGGACAGTACCAATAGCAATCAGCCCCAGCATTTT
TRBD1	NA	TRBV12-3/TRBV12-4	TRBJ2-7	CASSPIGTVMYF	TGTGCCAGCAGCCCGATCGGGACAGTGATGTACTTC